The next 26 T cell receptor beta chains were all read from a single sample in a study of blood T cell repertoires in COVID-19 (dated by TCRdb to 2019 to 2021). The library relied on the immunoSEQ multiplex PCR assay. TCRdb limited this immuneACCESS table to in-frame rearrangements with V and J called. A share of clones is missing; checked studies link under half to unresolved V genes, and the rest is unexplained. The sample records over 80,000 clones, 80% to 90% of which are singletons. The top ten hold approximately 20% of the sample. The sequencing input was peripheral blood. These receptors came from a human donor in a cohort sampled during active COVID-19.

This clone was seen only a few times. This chain joins TRBV9 and TRBJ2-7; D is unresolved. V was pared by 3 bases and J by 3 bases, with 4 bases between. The CDR3 runs to 11 residues. Per germline, CDR1 SGDLS and CDR2 YYNGEE. In nucleotides, the CDR3 is TGTGCCAGCAGCGAGCGCTACGAGCAGTACTTC. Residues: CASSERYEQYF.

The rearrangement links TRBV4-3 to TRBJ1-1; weak D call: TRBD1 (5 bases). Per the germline V gene, CDR1 is LGHNA and CDR2 is YSLEER. V was shortened by 0 bases and J by 5 bases, with 10 bases between the two germline ends. This CDR3 has 14 amino acids. In DNA form, the CDR3 reads TGCGCCAGCAGCCAAGATTGGCCAGGGACTGAAGCTTTCTTT. Amino acid sequence: CASSQDWPGTEAFF.

This sequence joins TRBV5-4 and TRBJ1-4, with 9 bases fitting TRBD1. CDR3 length: 14 residues. Germline loops: CDR1 SGHNT, CDR2 YYREEE (reference sequence). Unmatched junction bases numbered 3, after V lost 4 bases and J lost 5 bases. CDR3 coding DNA: TGTGCCAGCAGCATACAGGGGGCGAATGAAAAACTGTTTTTT. Amino acid sequence: CASSIQGANEKLFF. The variable domain in full, with the rest retrieved from reference TRBV5-4 and TRBJ1-4, is ETGVTQSPTHLIKTRGQQVTLRCSSQSGHNTVSWYQQALGQGPQFIFQYYREEENGRGNFPPRFSGLQFPNYSSELNVNALELDDSALYLCASSIQGANEKLFFGSGTQLSVL.

This chain joins TRBV9 and TRBJ1-2; 10 bases match TRBD1. The CDR3 sequence is 15 residues long. With V trimmed by 3 bases and J by 3 bases, 5 bases remained unmatched. Germline lookup yields CDR1 SGDLS and CDR2 YYNGEE. For the CDR3, the DNA is TGTGCCAGCAGCGGTCTGGGACAGGGGCACTATGGCTACACCTTC. Encoded protein: CASSGLGQGHYGYTF.

This clone showed up just once. CDR3 loop: CASSYSGSGFNEQFF. The CDR3 nucleotides read TGTGCCAGCAGTTACTCCGGTTCAGGGTTCAATGAGCAGTTCTTC. This chain connects TRBV6-5 to TRBJ2-1, with a weak D call TRBD1 (5 bases). Looked up from germline, CDR1 is MNHEY and CDR2 is SVGAGI. V was trimmed by 0 bases and J by 6 bases, leaving 12 bases between them. This CDR3 has 15 amino acids.

The genes are TRBV6-2 or TRBV6-3 and TRBJ2-2; D possibly corresponds to TRBD1 (6 bases). The V and J ends lost 5 bases and 1 base respectively, with 14 bases between them. CDR1 MNHEY and CDR2 SVGEGT come from the germline V gene. The CDR3 loop spans 16 amino acids. The CDR3: CASSHEGGQNTGELFF. The DNA for the CDR3 is TGTGCCAGCAGTCACGAAGGGGGACAGAACACCGGGGAGCTGTTTTTT.

The CDR3 sequence is CASSSGLAGGGEQYF. CDR3 sequence (DNA): TGTGCCAGCAGTTCCGGACTAGCGGGAGGAGGCGAGCAGTACTTC. The rearrangement joins TRBV11-2 to TRBJ2-7; TRBD2 agrees at 14 bases. Germline trimming cut 6 bases from V and 6 bases from J; bases unmatched to any gene: 7. The CDR3 has 15 residues. Germline assignment: CDR1 SGHAT and CDR2 FQNNGV.

The chain combines TRBV5-1 with TRBJ1-1; no clear D. The CDR3 contains 12 residues. Per the germline V gene, CDR1 is SGHRS and CDR2 is YFSETQ. V was clipped by 5 bases and J by 12 bases, with 17 bases between them. For the CDR3, the DNA is TGCGCCAGCAGTAACCCGGCCCAGGCCTCTTTCTTT. Its protein is CASSNPAQASFF.

J is TRBJ2-3 and V is TRBV3-1 (or the pseudogene TRBV3-2); a weak D match, TRBD2 (6 bases). V lost 6 bases, J lost 4 bases, and 14 bases lay in between. The CDR3 totals 14 residues. Germline CDR1 LGHDT, CDR2 YNNKEL (reference sequence). The CDR3 sequence: CASRSSGEADTQYF. The CDR3, as DNA: TGTGCCAGCAGATCATCGGGGGAGGCAGATACGCAGTATTTT.

The gene calls are TRBV7-2 and TRBJ1-1; possible D gene TRBD1, 5 bases. CDR1 and CDR2 (germline): SGHTA, FQGNSA. V shed 5 bases and J shed 1 base, with 23 bases lying between them. This CDR3 contains 18 residues. CDR3: CASSAPLRRGRTNTEAFF. The CDR3 DNA follows: TGTGCCAGCAGCGCCCCTCTTCGGCGGGGACGGACGAACACTGAAGCTTTCTTT.

This chain links TRBV6-2 or TRBV6-3 with TRBJ2-1, with 7 bases aligning to TRBD2. Unmatched junction bases numbered 10, after V lost 6 bases and J lost 14 bases. This CDR3 comprises 12 residues. Looked up from germline, CDR1 is MNHEY and CDR2 is SVGEGT. CDR3 DNA sequence: TGTGCCAGCAGCCCGACGACTAGCCATGAGTTCTTC. Its protein is CASSPTTSHEFF.

The V and J genes are TRBV13 and TRBJ2-3; 12 bases agree with TRBD2. Germline CDR1 is PRHDT and CDR2 is FYEKMQ (reference sequence). This CDR3 comprises 16 residues. The V gene end was trimmed by 3 bases and the J gene end by 2 bases; junction bases not matched to a gene: 3. The CDR3 sequence is CASSFRTSGVTDTQYF. The CDR3 DNA is TGTGCCAGCAGCTTCAGGACTAGCGGGGTCACAGATACGCAGTATTTT.

J is TRBJ2-7 and V is TRBV5-4; D is possibly TRBD2 (6 bases). V shed 4 bases and J shed 6 bases, with 17 bases lying between them. CDR1 and CDR2 from the germline V gene are SGHNT and YYREEE (reference sequence). The CDR3 sequence is 14 residues long. For the CDR3, the DNA is TGTGCCAGCAGCAGCAGCGGGCACCAGTCCGAGCAGTACTTC. Its translation: CASSSSGHQSEQYF.

The chain combines TRBV2 with TRBJ1-3, with a possible D match to TRBD1 (5 bases). The CDR3 consists of 17 residues. V shed 3 bases and J shed 0 bases, with 15 bases lying between them. In germline, CDR1 is SNHLY, CDR2 FYNNEI. The CDR3 here is CASSEGRGGGSGNTIYF. The CDR3, as DNA: TGTGCCAGCAGTGAGGGAAGGGGAGGAGGCTCTGGAAACACCATATATTTT.

CDR3 in amino acids: CASSRGTSGSGETQYF. CDR3 DNA sequence: TGTGCCAGTAGTCGAGGGACTAGCGGGAGTGGCGAGACCCAGTACTTC. The chain joins TRBV19 to TRBJ2-5; 14 positions match TRBD2. Germline V gene lookup returns CDR1 LNHDA and CDR2 SQIVND (reference sequence). V was clipped by 5 bases and J by 5 bases; unmatched bases: 7. The CDR3 spans 16 residues.

J is TRBJ2-5 and V is TRBV4-3, with TRBD2 identical over 7 bases. Unmatched junction bases numbered 7, after V lost 4 bases and J lost 2 bases. The CDR3 consists of 15 residues. Germline V gene lookup returns CDR1 LGHNA and CDR2 YSLEER. The CDR3, as DNA: TGCGCCAGCAGCCGAGGCATCGGGGGGCAAGAGACCCAGTACTTC. Its protein is CASSRGIGGQETQYF.

The V call is TRBV20-1, the J call TRBJ1-1; no firm D call. The germline V gene encodes CDR1 DFQATT and CDR2 SNEGSKA (reference sequence). Trimming cost V 3 bases and J 11 bases, with 16 bases left between them. CDR3 length: 12 residues. The CDR3: CSASRGPLEAFF. Written as DNA, the CDR3 is TGCAGTGCTAGTCGAGGCCCTTTGGAGGCTTTCTTT.

V gene TRBV5-1 combines with J gene TRBJ2-7; the D gene is possibly TRBD2 (5 bases). The CDR3 has 15 amino acids. The ends were cut back, 1 base at V and 1 base at J, with 12 bases in the middle. The germline V gene has CDR1 SGHRS and CDR2 YFSETQ. The CDR3 bases are TGCGCCAGCAGCTTGTCTGGACTCGTATCCTACGAGCAGTACTTC. Translating it yields CASSLSGLVSYEQYF. Full variable domain (rest looked up from reference TRBV5-1 and TRBJ2-7): KAGVTQTPRYLIKTRGQQVTLSCSPISGHRSVSWYQQTPGQGLQFLFEYFSETQRNKGNFPGRFSGRQFSNSRSEMNVSTLELGDSALYLCASSLSGLVSYEQYFGPGTRLTVT.

The J gene is TRBJ2-3, the V gene TRBV6-6; D possibly corresponds to TRBD2 (5 bases). Trimming left V 6 bases short and J 2 bases short, with 15 bases between. The CDR3 is 15 amino acids. Germline CDR1 and CDR2: MNHNY and SVGAGI (reference sequence). In DNA form, the CDR3 reads TGTGCCAGCAGCCCCGCCGAGCGGAACACAGATACGCAGTATTTT. Its translation is CASSPAERNTDTQYF.

V usage is TRBV11-3 and J usage is TRBJ2-7; 8 bases are shared with TRBD1. V lost 1 base and J lost 2; bases outside the gene matches: 4. CDR3 length: 15 residues. CDR1 is SGHNT, CDR2 YENEEA, per germline. The CDR3 loop reads CASSLGQGAAYEQYF. The CDR3 DNA is TGTGCCAGCAGCTTAGGGCAGGGGGCAGCCTACGAGCAGTACTTC.

The rearrangement uses TRBV24-1 and TRBJ2-1, with 14 bases matching TRBD2. CDR1 KGHDR and CDR2 SFDVKD come from the germline V gene. The CDR3 runs to 15 residues. The trim removed 4 bases at V and 10 bases at J, leaving 5 bases unmatched. Here the CDR3 reads CATSDQGLAGEEQFF. As DNA, the CDR3 is TGTGCCACCAGTGACCAGGGACTAGCGGGAGAGGAGCAGTTCTTC.

V gene TRBV5-1 combines with J gene TRBJ1-6; D call uncertain. There are 15 residues in the CDR3. Trimming cost V 0 bases and J 5 bases, with 9 bases left between them. Germline lookup yields CDR1 SGHRS and CDR2 YFSETQ. The CDR3 DNA reads TGCGCCAGCAGCTTGGATTCGGCGGATAATTCACCCCTCCACTTT. This encodes CASSLDSADNSPLHF.

A few counts support this clone. The chain's CDR3 is CATSDLRINNRGSNQPQHF. The CDR3 nucleotides read TGTGCCACCAGTGATTTAAGGATAAATAACAGGGGGAGCAATCAGCCCCAGCATTTT. The chain carries TRBV24-1 and TRBJ1-5; 8 bases are shared with TRBD1. Trimming at V came to 1 base and at J to 1 base, leaving 11 bases not matched to a gene. Germline loops: CDR1 KGHDR, CDR2 SFDVKD. CDR3 length: 19 amino acids.

V usage is TRBV6-5 and J usage is TRBJ2-7; possible D gene TRBD2, 6 bases. V gave up 2 bases and J gave up 7 bases, with 12 bases separating them. The CDR3 runs to 13 residues. The germline CDR1 and CDR2 sequences are MNHEY and SVGAGI. CDR3 sequence: CASSYGRSREQYF. The CDR3 coding sequence is TGTGCCAGCAGTTACGGGAGGTCGCGGGAGCAGTACTTC.

The chain has TRBV29-1 and TRBJ2-7, with D hard to call. The CDR3 contains 11 residues. CDR1 and CDR2 from the germline V gene are SQVTM and ANQGSEA. V gave up 5 bases and J gave up 3 bases, with 8 bases separating them. The CDR3 DNA is TGCAGCGTTCTGTTATTCTACGAGCAGTACTTC. Translated, it gives CSVLLFYEQYF.

This clone was observed a handful of times. This chain joins TRBV28 and TRBJ1-5; D gene unclear. Trimming removed 7 bases from V and 9 bases from J, with 28 bases in between. Germline CDR1 and CDR2: MDHEN and SYDVKM. This CDR3 contains 17 residues. The CDR3: CASTSRETVPGVRPQHF. The CDR3 DNA sequence: TGTGCCAGCACCTCCCGGGAGACGGTGCCCGGGGTCCGGCCCCAGCATTTT.